The 7 T cell receptor beta chains below all came from one sample that was sequenced in a study of blood T cells in healthy people across ages. Together with a sample-barcoded 5' primer, a J-beta primer mix was included in a second PCR lasting about 6 to 11 cycles. MiXCR, run by TCRdb on the 5' RACE reads, gives a single entry per CDR3 protein. The sample contains a few hundred thousand distinct CDR3 sequences, approximately 25% of which appear only once. Source material: blood. The receptors were gathered from a woman in her seventies in good health.

The chain employs TRBV6-1 and TRBJ2-3; the match to TRBD2 covers 8 bases. The germline gives CDR1 MNHNS, CDR2 SASEGT. V shed 8 bases and J 1 base; nucleotides not matched to a gene: 5. This CDR3 is 14 amino acids long. This chain's CDR3 is CASLRGAGTDTQYF. The DNA of the CDR3 is TGTGCCAGCTTGCGGGGGGCCGGCACAGATACGCAGTATTTT.

J is TRBJ1-4 and V is TRBV12-3 or TRBV12-4; 7 nucleotides line up with TRBD1. V shed 3 bases and J 6 bases; nucleotides not matched to a gene: 7. The CDR3 loop spans 15 amino acids. Written as DNA, the CDR3 is TGTGCCAGCAGTTTCCGACAGGGAGGAGATGAAAAACTGTTTTTT. Amino acid sequence: CASSFRQGGDEKLFF.

The chain combines TRBV3-1 with TRBJ1-2, with TRBD1 identical over 10 bases. CDR3 length: 18 amino acids. V shed 6 bases and J 2 bases; nucleotides not matched to a gene: 15. The germline V gene has CDR1 LGHDT and CDR2 YNNKEL (reference sequence). The CDR3 DNA reads TGTGCCAGCAGTCGAAATCTGAGACAGGGGGCGAGGAACTATGGCTACACCTTC. Translating it yields CASSRNLRQGARNYGYTF.

The chain couples TRBV6-2 or TRBV6-3 to TRBJ2-5, with TRBD2 identical over 7 bases. The CDR3 runs 15 residues. Germline CDR1 and CDR2: MNHEY and SVGEGT. With V trimmed by 2 bases and J by 5 bases, 8 bases remained unmatched. CDR3 nucleotides: TGTGCCAGCAGTTACGGGACTACCCACGGGGAGACCCAGTACTTC. As protein: CASSYGTTHGETQYF.

J is TRBJ2-3 and V is TRBV29-1; 8 bases are shared with TRBD1. The CDR3 extends over 15 amino acids. Germline V gene sequence: CDR1 SQVTM, CDR2 ANQGSEA. The V segment lost 6 bases and the J segment 1 base; nucleotides outside the gene matches: 9. CDR3 sequence reads: CSVGQAGIGTDTQYF. CDR3 bases: TGCAGCGTGGGACAGGCGGGAATCGGCACAGATACGCAGTATTTT.

This clonotype was seen just once. This chain connects TRBV28 to TRBJ2-5; 7 bases line up with TRBD1. Germline assignment: CDR1 MDHEN and CDR2 SYDVKM. CDR3 size: 15 residues. V was pared by 3 bases and J by 4 bases, with 8 bases of the junction left unmatched. CDR3 sequence (DNA): TGTGCCAGCAGTTTGAGGGGGCTTCGGGCAGAGACCCAGTACTTC. Its protein product is CASSLRGLRAETQYF.

The V and J genes are TRBV9 and TRBJ1-1, with 8 bases aligning to TRBD1. V shed 4 bases, J shed 4 bases, and the junction held 9 bases outside the gene matches. There are 15 residues in the CDR3. Germline values: CDR1 SGDLS, CDR2 YYNGEE. The chain's CDR3 is CASSQRTGGVTEAFF. DNA for the CDR3: TGTGCCAGCAGCCAAAGAACAGGGGGAGTCACTGAAGCTTTCTTT. Full variable domain (missing parts from reference TRBV9 and TRBJ1-1): DSGVTQTPKHLITATGQRVTLRCSPRSGDLSVYWYQQSLDQGLQFLIQYYNGEERAKGNILERFSAQQFPDLHSELNLSSLELGDSALYFCASSQRTGGVTEAFFGQGTRLTVV.